Presented here are 10 T cell receptor beta chains from one specimen sequenced in a study of brain T cells in children with intractable seizures. Profiling relied on immunoSEQ multiplex PCR, and the TCRdb table lists in-frame clones only, not all of them. The data show 55,000 to 80,000 clones, around 96% seen once. The sample in question was peripheral blood, obtained at surgery. The receptors originated from a boy under two years old with focal cortical dysplasia and intractable seizures.

This sequence joins TRBV28 and TRBJ1-6, with a possible D match to TRBD1 (5 bases). Germline values: CDR1 MDHEN, CDR2 SYDVKM. This CDR3 is 16 amino acids long. V dropped 3 bases and J dropped 0 bases, with 9 bases sitting between them. CDR3 DNA sequence: TGTGCCAGCAGTTTTGCAGGGAGCTCCTATAATTCACCCCTCCACTTT. It encodes CASSFAGSSYNSPLHF.

This clone was found once. Other nucleotide sequences in the sample specify the same CDR3. This chain uses TRBV9 with TRBJ1-3; unclear D gene. Germline-derived CDR1 and CDR2 are SGDLS and YYNGEE. Trimming pared 0 bases from V and 0 bases from J, leaving 1 base between. The CDR3 contains 13 residues. CDR3 in amino acids: CASSVDSGNTIYF. The CDR3 nucleotides are TGTGCCAGCAGCGTAGACTCTGGAAACACCATATATTTT.

This CDR3 reads CASSPLTLAGVSSYNEQFF. In DNA form, the CDR3 reads TGTGCCAGCAGCCCCCTGACGCTAGCGGGAGTTTCCTCTTACAATGAGCAGTTCTTC. The gene calls are TRBV11-3 and TRBJ2-1; 10 bases are shared with TRBD2. With V trimmed by 5 bases and J by 4 bases, 17 bases remained unmatched. The CDR3 spans 19 residues. Germline V CDR1 and CDR2: SGHNT, YENEEA. Supplemented by reference TRBV11-3 and TRBJ2-1, the full variable domain reads EAGVVQSPRYKIIEKKQPVAFWCNPISGHNTLYWYLQNLGQGPELLIRYENEEAVDDSQLPKDRFSAERLKGVDSTLKIQPAELGDSAVYLCASSPLTLAGVSSYNEQFFGPGTRLTVL.

This clone showed up just once. The chain is built from TRBV5-1 and TRBJ1-2, with TRBD1 as a possible D gene (5 bases). Germline V CDR1 and CDR2: SGHRS, YFSETQ. The CDR3 extends over 16 amino acids. V lost 0 bases, J lost 0 bases, and 12 bases lay in between. CDR3 coding DNA: TGCGCCAGCAGCTTGGATGGAGGGGCGACTAACTATGGCTACACCTTC. Translation: CASSLDGGATNYGYTF.

This clone was recorded once. The chain carries TRBV9 and TRBJ1-2; D remains unclear. Per germline, CDR1 SGDLS and CDR2 YYNGEE. CDR3 length equals 15 residues. V was shortened by 1 base and J by 0 bases, with 10 bases between the two germline ends. CDR3 coding DNA: TGTGCCAGCAGCGTATTGAAAGGGTCTAACTATGGCTACACCTTC. Protein product: CASSVLKGSNYGYTF. Full variable domain (rest looked up from reference TRBV9 and TRBJ1-2): DSGVTQTPKHLITATGQRVTLRCSPRSGDLSVYWYQQSLDQGLQFLIQYYNGEERAKGNILERFSAQQFPDLHSELNLSSLELGDSALYFCASSVLKGSNYGYTFGSGTRLTVV.

The chain couples TRBV2 to TRBJ2-7; D may be TRBD2 (5 bases). Germline CDR1 is SNHLY and CDR2 is FYNNEI. V lost 3 bases, J lost 0 bases, and 12 bases lay in between. This CDR3 region has 15 residues. CDR3 loop: CASSEQLANSYEQYF. The CDR3 DNA sequence: TGTGCCAGCAGTGAGCAGCTAGCTAACTCCTACGAGCAGTACTTC.

The chain has TRBV12-5 and TRBJ2-7, with D tentatively TRBD1 (6 bases). CDR3 length equals 13 residues. Germline V gives CDR1 LGHNT, CDR2 FRNRAP. With 3 bases removed from V and 2 bases from J, the gap between germline ends came to 8 bases. CDR3: CASGLGQPYEQYF. In nucleotides, the CDR3 is TGTGCTAGTGGTTTAGGACAGCCCTACGAGCAGTACTTC.

This chain joins TRBV2 and TRBJ1-1; D is uncertain. This CDR3 is built from 12 residues. V dropped 9 bases and J dropped 3 bases, with 11 bases sitting between them. CDR1 SNHLY and CDR2 FYNNEI come from the germline V gene. The CDR3 sequence: CARGVAYTEAFF. As DNA, the CDR3 is TGTGCCAGGGGTGTTGCGTACACTGAAGCTTTCTTT.

This clone was detected once. The V gene is TRBV7-3, the J gene TRBJ2-1, with no clear D. Germline V gene lookup returns CDR1 SGHTA and CDR2 FQGTGA. The CDR3 totals 13 residues. The V end was cut by 0 bases, the J end by 0 bases, with 0 bases between. CDR3 DNA sequence: TGTGCCAGCAGCTTAACCTCCTACAATGAGCAGTTCTTC. It yields the protein CASSLTSYNEQFF.

In this sample, this clone turned up once. V is TRBV7-9 and J is TRBJ2-3, with 7 bases matching TRBD2. The CDR3 runs 13 residues. With V trimmed by 5 bases and J by 6 bases, 5 bases remained unmatched. Germline V gene lookup returns CDR1 SEHNR and CDR2 FQNEAQ (reference sequence). The CDR3 loop reads CASSTGLVDTQYF. The CDR3 region has the DNA TGTGCCAGCAGCACTGGACTAGTGGATACGCAGTATTTT.